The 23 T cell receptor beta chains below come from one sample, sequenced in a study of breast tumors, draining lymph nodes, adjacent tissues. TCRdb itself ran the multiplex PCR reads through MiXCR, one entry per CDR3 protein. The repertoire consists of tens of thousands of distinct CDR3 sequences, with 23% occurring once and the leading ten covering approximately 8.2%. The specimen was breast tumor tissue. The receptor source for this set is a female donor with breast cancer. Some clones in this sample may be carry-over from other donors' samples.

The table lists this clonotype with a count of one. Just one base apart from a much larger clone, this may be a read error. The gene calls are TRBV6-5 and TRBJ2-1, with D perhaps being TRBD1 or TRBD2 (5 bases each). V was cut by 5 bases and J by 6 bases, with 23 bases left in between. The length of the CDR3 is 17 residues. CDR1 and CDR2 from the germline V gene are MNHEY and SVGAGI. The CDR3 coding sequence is TGTGCCAGCAGTCTATATACCGGGACCCTAGCTACCAATGAGCAGTTCTTC. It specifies CASSLYTGTLATNEQFF.

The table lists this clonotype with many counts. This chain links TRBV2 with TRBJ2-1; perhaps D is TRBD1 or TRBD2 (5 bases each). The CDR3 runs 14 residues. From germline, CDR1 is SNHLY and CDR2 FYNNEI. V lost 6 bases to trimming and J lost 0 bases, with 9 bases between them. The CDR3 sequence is CASRAGSSYNEQFF. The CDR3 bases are TGTGCCAGCAGAGCAGGGAGCTCCTACAATGAGCAGTTCTTC. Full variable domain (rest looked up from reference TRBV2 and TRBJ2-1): EPEVTQTPSHQVTQMGQEVILRCVPISNHLYFYWYRQILGQKVEFLVSFYNNEISEKSEIFDDQFSVERPDGSNFTLKIRSTKLEDSAMYFCASRAGSSYNEQFFGPGTRLTVL.

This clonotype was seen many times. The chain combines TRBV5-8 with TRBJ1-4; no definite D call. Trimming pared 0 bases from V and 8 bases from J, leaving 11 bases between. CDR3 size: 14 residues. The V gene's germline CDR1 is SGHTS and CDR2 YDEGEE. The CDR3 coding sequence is TGTGCCAGCAGCTTGGCCCGGACTCCCGAAAAACTGTTTTTT. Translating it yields CASSLARTPEKLFF.

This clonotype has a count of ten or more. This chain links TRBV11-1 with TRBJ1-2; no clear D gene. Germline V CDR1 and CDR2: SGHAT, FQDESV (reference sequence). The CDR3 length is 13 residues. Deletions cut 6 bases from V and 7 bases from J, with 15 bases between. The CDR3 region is CASSDASRRGYTF. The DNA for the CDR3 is TGTGCCAGCAGTGACGCCTCGCGTCGTGGCTACACCTTC.

The CDR3, as DNA: TGCAGTGCTAGAAGCCCCCGGGGCTACTTTAACACTGAAGCTTTCTTT. This sequence encodes CSARSPRGYFNTEAFF. The gene calls are TRBV20-1 and TRBJ1-1; D possibly corresponds to TRBD1 (5 bases). V lost 2 bases to trimming and J lost 2 bases, with 18 bases between them. Germline CDR1 and CDR2: DFQATT and SNEGSKA (reference sequence). The CDR3 spans 16 residues.

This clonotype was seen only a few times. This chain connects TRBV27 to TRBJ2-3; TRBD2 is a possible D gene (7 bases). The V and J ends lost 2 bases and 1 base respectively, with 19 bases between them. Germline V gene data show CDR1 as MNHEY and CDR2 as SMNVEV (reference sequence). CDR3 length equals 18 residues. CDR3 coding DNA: TGTGCCAGCAGTTTAATCGGGCGGGGGCAGGCCGGCACAGATACGCAGTATTTT. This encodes CASSLIGRGQAGTDTQYF.

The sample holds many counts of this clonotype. The chain's CDR3 is CASSQETGDWYNEQFF. The DNA of the CDR3 is TGTGCCAGCAGCCAAGAAACAGGGGATTGGTACAATGAGCAGTTCTTC. V is TRBV4-2 and J is TRBJ2-1; 7 bases match TRBD1. J was trimmed by 4 bases and V by 0 bases; bases with no gene match: 6. This CDR3 has 16 residues. Germline V gene sequence: CDR1 LGHNA, CDR2 YNFKEQ.

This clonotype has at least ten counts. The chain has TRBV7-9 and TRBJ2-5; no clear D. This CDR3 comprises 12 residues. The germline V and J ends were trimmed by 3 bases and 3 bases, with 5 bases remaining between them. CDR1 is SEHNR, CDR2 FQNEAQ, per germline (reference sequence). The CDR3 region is CASSLWEETQYF. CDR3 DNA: TGTGCCAGCAGCTTGTGGGAAGAGACCCAGTACTTC.

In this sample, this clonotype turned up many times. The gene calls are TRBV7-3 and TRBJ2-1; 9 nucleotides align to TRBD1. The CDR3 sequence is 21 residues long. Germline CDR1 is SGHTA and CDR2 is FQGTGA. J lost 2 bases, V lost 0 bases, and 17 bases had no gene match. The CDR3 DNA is TGTGCCAGCAGCTTAACTCCTCAATATATTAACCGGGACAGGGCCTACAATGAGCAGTTCTTC. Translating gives CASSLTPQYINRDRAYNEQFF. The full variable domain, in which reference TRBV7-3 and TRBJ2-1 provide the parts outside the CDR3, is GAGVSQTPSNKVTEKGKYVELRCDPISGHTALYWYRQSLGQGPEFLIYFQGTGAADDSGLPNDRFFAVRPEGSVSTLKIQRTERGDSAVYLCASSLTPQYINRDRAYNEQFFGPGTRLTVL.

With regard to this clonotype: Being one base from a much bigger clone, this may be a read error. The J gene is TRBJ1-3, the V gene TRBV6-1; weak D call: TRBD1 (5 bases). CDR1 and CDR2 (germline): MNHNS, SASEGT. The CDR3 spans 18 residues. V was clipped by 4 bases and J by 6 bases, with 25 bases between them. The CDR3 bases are TGTGCCAGCAGTGTCGCTAAAAGGACACGAGGTCCCCTAAACACCATATATTTT. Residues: CASSVAKRTRGPLNTIYF.

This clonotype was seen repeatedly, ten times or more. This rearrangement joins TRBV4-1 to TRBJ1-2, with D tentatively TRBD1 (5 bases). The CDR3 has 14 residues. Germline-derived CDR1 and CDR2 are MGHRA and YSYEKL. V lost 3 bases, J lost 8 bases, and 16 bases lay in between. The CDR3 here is CASSQGPLGLGYTF. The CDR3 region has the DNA TGCGCCAGCAGCCAGGGACCCCTAGGACTAGGCTACACCTTC.

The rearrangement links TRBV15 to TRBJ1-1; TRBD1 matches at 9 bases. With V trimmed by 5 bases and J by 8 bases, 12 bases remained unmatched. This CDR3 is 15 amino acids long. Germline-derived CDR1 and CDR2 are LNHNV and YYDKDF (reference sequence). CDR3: CATSRNRGLWEEAFF. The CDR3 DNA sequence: TGTGCCACCAGCCGCAACAGGGGGCTATGGGAAGAAGCTTTCTTT.

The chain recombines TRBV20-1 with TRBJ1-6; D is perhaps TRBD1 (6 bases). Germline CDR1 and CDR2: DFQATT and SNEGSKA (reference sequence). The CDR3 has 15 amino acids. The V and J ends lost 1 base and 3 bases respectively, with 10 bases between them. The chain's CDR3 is CSARVVGGYNSPLHF. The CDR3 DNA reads TGCAGTGCTAGAGTGGTAGGGGGCTATAATTCACCCCTCCACTTT.

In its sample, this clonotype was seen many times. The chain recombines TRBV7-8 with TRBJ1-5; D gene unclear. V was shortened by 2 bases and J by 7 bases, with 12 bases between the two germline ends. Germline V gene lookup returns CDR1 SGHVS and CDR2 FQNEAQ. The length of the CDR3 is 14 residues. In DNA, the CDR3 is TGTGCCAGCAGCTTATCGGAGGGCCCCCAGCCCCAGCATTTT. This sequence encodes CASSLSEGPQPQHF.

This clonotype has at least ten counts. The CDR3 loop reads CASSLSSGANIQYF. The CDR3 DNA is TGTGCCAGCAGTTTATCCTCAGGGGCAAACATTCAGTACTTC. V is TRBV12-3 or TRBV12-4 and J is TRBJ2-4; possibly TRBD1 for D (6 bases). The CDR3 length is 14 residues. V gave up 2 bases and J gave up 6 bases, with 11 bases separating them.

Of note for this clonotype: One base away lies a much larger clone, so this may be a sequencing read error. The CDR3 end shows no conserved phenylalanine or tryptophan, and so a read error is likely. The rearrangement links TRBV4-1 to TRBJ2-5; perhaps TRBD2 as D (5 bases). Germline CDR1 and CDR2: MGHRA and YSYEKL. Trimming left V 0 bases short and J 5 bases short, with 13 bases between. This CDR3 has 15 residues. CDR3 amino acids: CASSQDGVRRETQYL. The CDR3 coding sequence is TGCGCCAGCAGCCAAGATGGTGTAAGGAGGGAGACCCAGTACCTC.

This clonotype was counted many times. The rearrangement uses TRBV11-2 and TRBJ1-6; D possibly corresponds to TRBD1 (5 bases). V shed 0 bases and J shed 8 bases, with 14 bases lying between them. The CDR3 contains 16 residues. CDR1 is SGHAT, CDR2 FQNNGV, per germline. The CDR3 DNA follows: TGTGCCAGCAGCTTAGATGGTCGGGGGGTTCATTCACCCCTCCACTTT. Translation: CASSLDGRGVHSPLHF.

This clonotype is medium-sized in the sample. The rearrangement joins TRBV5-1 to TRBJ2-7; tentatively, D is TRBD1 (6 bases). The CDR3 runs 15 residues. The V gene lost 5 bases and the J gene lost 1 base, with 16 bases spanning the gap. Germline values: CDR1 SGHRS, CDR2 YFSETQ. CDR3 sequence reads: CASRRLAGDSYEQYF. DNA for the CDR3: TGCGCCAGCAGGAGGTTGGCAGGGGATTCCTACGAGCAGTACTTC. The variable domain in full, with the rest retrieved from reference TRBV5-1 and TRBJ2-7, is KAGVTQTPRYLIKTRGQQVTLSCSPISGHRSVSWYQQTPGQGLQFLFEYFSETQRNKGNFPGRFSGRQFSNSRSEMNVSTLELGDSALYLCASRRLAGDSYEQYFGPGTRLTVT.

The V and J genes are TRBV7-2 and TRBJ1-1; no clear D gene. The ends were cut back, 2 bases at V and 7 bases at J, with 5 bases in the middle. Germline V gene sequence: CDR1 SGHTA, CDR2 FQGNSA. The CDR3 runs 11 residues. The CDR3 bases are TGTGCCAGCAGCTTATATAGTGAAGCTTTCTTT. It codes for CASSLYSEAFF.

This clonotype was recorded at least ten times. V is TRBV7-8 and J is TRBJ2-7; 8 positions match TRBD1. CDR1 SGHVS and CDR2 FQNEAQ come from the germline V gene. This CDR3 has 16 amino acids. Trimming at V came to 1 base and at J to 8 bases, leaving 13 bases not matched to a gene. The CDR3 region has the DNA TGTGCCAGCAGCTTAGGCTCAGGGGGCCTTACCCCGAAGCAGTACTTC. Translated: CASSLGSGGLTPKQYF.

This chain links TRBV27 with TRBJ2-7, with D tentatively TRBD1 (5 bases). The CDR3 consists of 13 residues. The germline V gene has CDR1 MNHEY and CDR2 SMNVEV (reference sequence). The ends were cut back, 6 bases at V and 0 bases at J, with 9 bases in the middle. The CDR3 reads CASRAGHSYEQYF. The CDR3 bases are TGTGCCAGCAGGGCTGGACACTCCTACGAGCAGTACTTC.

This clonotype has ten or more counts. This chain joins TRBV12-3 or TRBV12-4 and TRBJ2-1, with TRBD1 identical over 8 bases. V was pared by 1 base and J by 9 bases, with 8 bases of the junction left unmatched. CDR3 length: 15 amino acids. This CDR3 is CASSLDVTGVVEQFF. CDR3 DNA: TGTGCCAGCAGTTTAGACGTGACAGGGGTCGTTGAGCAGTTCTTC.

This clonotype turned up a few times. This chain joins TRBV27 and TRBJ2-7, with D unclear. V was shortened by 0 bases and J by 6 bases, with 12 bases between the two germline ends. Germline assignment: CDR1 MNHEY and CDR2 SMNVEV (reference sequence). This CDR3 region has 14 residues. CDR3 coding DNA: TGTGCCAGCAGTTTATCCCCATATGGGGTCGAGCAGTACTTC. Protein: CASSLSPYGVEQYF.